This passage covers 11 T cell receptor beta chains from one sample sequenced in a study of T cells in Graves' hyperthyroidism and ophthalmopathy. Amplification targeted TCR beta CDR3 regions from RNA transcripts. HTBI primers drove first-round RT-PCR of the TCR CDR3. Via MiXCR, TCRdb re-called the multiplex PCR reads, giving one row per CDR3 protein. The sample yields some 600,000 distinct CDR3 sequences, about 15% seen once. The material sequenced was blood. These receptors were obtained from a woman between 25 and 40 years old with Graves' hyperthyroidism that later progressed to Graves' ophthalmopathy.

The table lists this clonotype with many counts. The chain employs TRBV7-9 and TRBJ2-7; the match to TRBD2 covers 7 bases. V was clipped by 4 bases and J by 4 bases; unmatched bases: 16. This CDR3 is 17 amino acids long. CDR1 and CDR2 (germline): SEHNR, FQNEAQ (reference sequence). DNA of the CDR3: TGTGCCAGCAGCTCCCTCTCTATGGGCGGGAGAGGGTACGAGCAGTACTTC. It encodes CASSSLSMGGRGYEQYF.

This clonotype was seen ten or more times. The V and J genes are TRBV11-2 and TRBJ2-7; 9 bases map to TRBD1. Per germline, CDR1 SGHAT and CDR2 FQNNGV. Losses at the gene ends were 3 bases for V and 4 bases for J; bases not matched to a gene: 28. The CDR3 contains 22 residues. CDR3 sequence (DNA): TGTGCCAGCAGCTTGAGGCCCTCTGCCGGGGACAGGGTTTCCCCTACCTATTACGAGCAGTACTTC. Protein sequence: CASSLRPSAGDRVSPTYYEQYF.

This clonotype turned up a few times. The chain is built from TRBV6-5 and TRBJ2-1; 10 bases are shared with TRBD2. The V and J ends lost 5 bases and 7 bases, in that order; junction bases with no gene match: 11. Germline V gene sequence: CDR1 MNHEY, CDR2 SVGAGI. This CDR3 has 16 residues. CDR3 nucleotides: TGTGCCAGCAGTAACACCGGGACTAGCGTAAGGAATGAGCAGTTCTTC. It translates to CASSNTGTSVRNEQFF.

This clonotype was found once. This chain's CDR3 is CASSRGLAGDRQFF. CDR3 bases: TGTGCCAGCTCACGCGGACTAGCGGGAGATCGGCAGTTCTTC. The V and J genes are TRBV18 and TRBJ2-1, with 13 bases aligning to TRBD2. Germline CDR1 reads KGHSH; CDR2 reads LQKENI. The CDR3 spans 14 residues. Losses at the gene ends were 4 bases for V and 12 bases for J; bases not matched to a gene: 6.

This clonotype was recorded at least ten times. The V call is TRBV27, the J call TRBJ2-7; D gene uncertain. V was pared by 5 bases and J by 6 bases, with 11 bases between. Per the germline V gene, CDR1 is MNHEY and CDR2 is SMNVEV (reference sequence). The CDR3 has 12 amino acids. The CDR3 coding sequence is TGTGCCAGCAGTCCCCCCGCTGGCGAGCAGTACTTC. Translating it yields CASSPPAGEQYF.

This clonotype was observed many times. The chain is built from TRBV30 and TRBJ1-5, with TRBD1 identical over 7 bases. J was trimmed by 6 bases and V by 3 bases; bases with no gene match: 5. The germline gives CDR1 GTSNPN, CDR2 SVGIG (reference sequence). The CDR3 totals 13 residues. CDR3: CAWSLQGGQPQHF. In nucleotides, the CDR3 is TGTGCCTGGAGCCTCCAGGGGGGTCAGCCCCAGCATTTT.

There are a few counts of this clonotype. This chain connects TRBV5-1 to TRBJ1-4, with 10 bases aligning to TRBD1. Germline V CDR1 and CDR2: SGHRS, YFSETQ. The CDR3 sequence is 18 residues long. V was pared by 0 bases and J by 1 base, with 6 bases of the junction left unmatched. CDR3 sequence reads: CASSLGTGGIKTNEKLFF. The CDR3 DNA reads TGCGCCAGCAGCTTGGGGACAGGGGGGATTAAAACTAATGAAAAACTGTTTTTT.

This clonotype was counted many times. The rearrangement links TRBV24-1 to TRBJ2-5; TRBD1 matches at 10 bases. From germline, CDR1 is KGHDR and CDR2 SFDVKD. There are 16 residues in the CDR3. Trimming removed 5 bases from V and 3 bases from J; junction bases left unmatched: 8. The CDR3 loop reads CATSGGTGTGEETQYF. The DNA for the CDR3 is TGTGCCACCAGTGGAGGGACCGGGACAGGGGAAGAGACCCAGTACTTC.

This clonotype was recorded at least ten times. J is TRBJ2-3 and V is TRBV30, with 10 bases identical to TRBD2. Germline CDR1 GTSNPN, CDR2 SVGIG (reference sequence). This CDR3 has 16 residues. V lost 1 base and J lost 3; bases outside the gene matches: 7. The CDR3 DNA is TGTGCCTGGAGTGGAGATAGCGGGAGGAGTACAGATACGCAGTATTTT. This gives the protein CAWSGDSGRSTDTQYF.

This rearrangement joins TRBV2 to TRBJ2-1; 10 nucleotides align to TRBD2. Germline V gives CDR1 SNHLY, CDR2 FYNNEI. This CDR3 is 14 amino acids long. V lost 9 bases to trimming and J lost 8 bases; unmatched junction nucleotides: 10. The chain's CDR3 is CASSPSGSQYEQFF. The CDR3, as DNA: TGTGCCAGTTCCCCTAGCGGGAGTCAATATGAGCAGTTCTTC.

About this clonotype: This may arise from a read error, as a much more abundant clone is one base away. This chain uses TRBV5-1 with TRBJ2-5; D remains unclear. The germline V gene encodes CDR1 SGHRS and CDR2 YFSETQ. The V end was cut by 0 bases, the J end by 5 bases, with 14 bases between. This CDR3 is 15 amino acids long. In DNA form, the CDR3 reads TGCGCCAGCAGCTTGGCCCCCCGGATAGAGGAGACCCAGTACTTC. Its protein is CASSLAPRIEETQYF. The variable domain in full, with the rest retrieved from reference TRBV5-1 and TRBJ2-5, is KAGVTQTPRYLIKTRGQQVTLSCSPISGHRSVSWYQQTPGQGLQFLFEYFSETQRNKGNFPGRFSGRQFSNSRSEMNVSTLELGDSALYLCASSLAPRIEETQYFGPGTRLLVL.